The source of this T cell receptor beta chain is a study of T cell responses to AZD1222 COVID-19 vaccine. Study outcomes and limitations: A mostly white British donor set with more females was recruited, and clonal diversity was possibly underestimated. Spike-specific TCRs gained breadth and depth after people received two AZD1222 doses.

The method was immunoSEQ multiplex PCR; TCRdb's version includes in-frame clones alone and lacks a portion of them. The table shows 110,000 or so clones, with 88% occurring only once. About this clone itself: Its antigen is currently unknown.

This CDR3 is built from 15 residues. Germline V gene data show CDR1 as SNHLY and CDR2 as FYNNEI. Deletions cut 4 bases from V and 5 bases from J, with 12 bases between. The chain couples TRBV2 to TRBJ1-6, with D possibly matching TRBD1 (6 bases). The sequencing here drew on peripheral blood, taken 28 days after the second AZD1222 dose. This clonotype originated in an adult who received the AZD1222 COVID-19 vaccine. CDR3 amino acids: CASSVDSLNNSPLHF. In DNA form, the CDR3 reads TGTGCCAGCAGTGTGGACAGCCTTAATAATTCACCCCTCCACTTT.